This section outlines one TCR beta chain sequence together with its context. The antigen is unknown. The sample comes from a study of radiotherapy plus CTLA-4 blockade in lung cancer. Study at large: Around 19% of patients responded objectively, and approximately 31% achieved disease control.

Study-wide results and limits: There was expansion of tumor-derived TCR clones in blood after radiotherapy plus ipilimumab. Interferon-beta and early blood T cell clone dynamics reportedly predicted response best.

The study treated chemo-refractory metastatic non-small-cell lung cancer patients with focal radiation plus ipilimumab CTLA-4 blockade. Sequencing was performed with immunoSEQ multiplex PCR; in TCRdb, only in-frame clones are kept and a portion is missing. This sample has more than 100,000 clones, with around 90% found just once. Germline V gene sequence: CDR1 SGDLS, CDR2 YYNGEE. This CDR3 is built from 16 residues. J lost 3 bases, V lost 4 bases, and 7 bases had no gene match. The chain employs TRBV9 and TRBJ1-4; TRBD1 agrees at 9 bases. The TCR originated in a human donor with non-small cell lung cancer that progressed on radiotherapy plus ipilimumab. Sequencing used peripheral blood, obtained from a patient treated with radiotherapy plus ipilimumab. CDR3 in amino acids: CASSPWDRVPNEKLFF. The CDR3 region has the DNA TGTGCCAGCAGCCCCTGGGACAGGGTTCCTAATGAAAAACTGTTTTTT. Based on the CDR3 plus reference TRBV9 and TRBJ1-4, the full variable domain is DSGVTQTPKHLITATGQRVTLRCSPRSGDLSVYWYQQSLDQGLQFLIQYYNGEERAKGNILERFSAQQFPDLHSELNLSSLELGDSALYFCASSPWDRVPNEKLFFGSGTQLSVL.